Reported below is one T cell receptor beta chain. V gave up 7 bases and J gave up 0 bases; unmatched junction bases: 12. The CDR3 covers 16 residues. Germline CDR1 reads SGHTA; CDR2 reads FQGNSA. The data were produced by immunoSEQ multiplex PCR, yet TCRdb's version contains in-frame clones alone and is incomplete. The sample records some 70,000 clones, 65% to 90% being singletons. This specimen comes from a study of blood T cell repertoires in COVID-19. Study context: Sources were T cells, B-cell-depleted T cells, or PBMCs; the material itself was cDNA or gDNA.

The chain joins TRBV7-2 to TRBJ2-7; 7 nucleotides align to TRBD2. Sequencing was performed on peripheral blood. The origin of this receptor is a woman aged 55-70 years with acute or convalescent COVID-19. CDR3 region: CASTDRGGGSSYEQYF. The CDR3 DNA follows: TGTGCCAGCACCGATCGCGGGGGAGGAAGCTCCTACGAGCAGTACTTC. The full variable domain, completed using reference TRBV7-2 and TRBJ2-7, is GAGVSQSPSNKVTEKGKDVELRCDPISGHTALYWYRQSLGQGLEFLIYFQGNSAPDKSGLPSDRFSAERTGGSVSTLTIQRTQQEDSAVYLCASTDRGGGSSYEQYFGPGTRLTVT.